Presented here are 22 T cell receptor beta chains from one specimen sequenced in a study of shared clonotypes between healthy human individuals. Only in-frame clones appear in the TCRdb table, and some are missing; sequencing was by immunoSEQ multiplex PCR. The repertoire holds 600,000 to 800,000 clones, with roughly 72% as singletons. The sample consisted of memory CD4+ T cells sorted from blood. Subset meaning: CD45RA-negative fraction. Source of these receptors: a woman under 40 in good health.

This clone occurred many times. V gene TRBV28 combines with J gene TRBJ2-7, with TRBD2 identical over 8 bases. CDR3 length: 16 residues. After removal of 3 bases from V and 3 bases from J, the junction contained 10 bases not matched to a gene. CDR1 is MDHEN and CDR2 is SYDVKM in the germline V gene. CDR3 nucleotide sequence: TGTGCCAGCAGTTTGAGGACTAGCTCAAGACACTACGAGCAGTACTTC. Translating it yields CASSLRTSSRHYEQYF.

This chain's CDR3 is CASSQGEMNTEAFF. The CDR3 bases are TGTGCCAGCAGCCAGGGGGAGATGAACACTGAAGCTTTCTTT. The chain joins TRBV7-9 to TRBJ1-1, with 7 positions matching TRBD1. Germline V gives CDR1 SEHNR, CDR2 FQNEAQ (reference sequence). The CDR3 covers 14 residues. V was pared by 5 bases and J by 0 bases, with 3 bases of the junction left unmatched.

This clone was observed a few times. This chain connects TRBV10-1 to TRBJ2-5; 10 nucleotides align to TRBD1. Germline V CDR1 and CDR2: WNHNN, SYGVQD (reference sequence). This CDR3 contains 15 residues. Unmatched junction bases numbered 6, after V lost 4 bases and J lost 4 bases. This chain's CDR3 is CASSVQTGGPETQYF. The CDR3 nucleotides are TGCGCCAGCAGTGTCCAGACAGGGGGCCCAGAGACCCAGTACTTC.

The genes are TRBV6-5 and TRBJ2-3; TRBD2 is a possible D gene (5 bases). Germline V gene sequence: CDR1 MNHEY, CDR2 SVGAGI. The CDR3 totals 14 residues. With 6 bases removed from V and 3 bases from J, the gap between germline ends came to 13 bases. CDR3 protein: CASRLRGGTDTQYF. CDR3 nucleotide sequence: TGTGCCAGCAGGTTGCGCGGCGGGACAGATACGCAGTATTTT.

The chain is built from TRBV28 and TRBJ2-5; TRBD1 might be the D (6 bases). The CDR3 consists of 16 residues. The V end was cut by 6 bases, the J end by 5 bases, with 22 bases between. Looked up from germline, CDR1 is MDHEN and CDR2 is SYDVKM. The CDR3 here is CASSSPQRAQGETQYF. Here the CDR3 DNA reads TGTGCCAGCAGCTCCCCCCAACGAGCCCAGGGGGAGACCCAGTACTTC.

The chain has TRBV2 and TRBJ2-7; TRBD1 agrees at 9 bases. The ends lost 3 bases at V and 4 bases at J; junction bases unmatched: 4. The CDR3 length is 14 residues. Germline V gene lookup returns CDR1 SNHLY and CDR2 FYNNEI. The CDR3 sequence: CASSDSQGAYEQYF. The DNA of the CDR3 is TGTGCCAGCAGTGATTCACAGGGGGCGTACGAGCAGTACTTC.

This clone was picked up a small number of times. This chain connects TRBV6-1 to TRBJ1-2; D not certain. In germline, CDR1 is MNHNS, CDR2 SASEGT. Trimming stripped 2 bases from V and 4 bases from J, with 14 bases between. The length of the CDR3 is 15 residues. The CDR3 protein is CASSESLPGPYGYTF. For the CDR3, the DNA is TGTGCCAGCAGTGAAAGTCTGCCAGGCCCCTATGGCTACACCTTC.

Of note for this clone: The sample holds other DNA sequences that translate to the same CDR3. In DNA, the CDR3 is TGTGCCAGCAGTTTAAGGGGGAGCTATGGCTACACCTTC. Protein sequence: CASSLRGSYGYTF. This chain uses TRBV28 with TRBJ1-2; D may be TRBD1 (6 bases). Germline CDR1 is MDHEN and CDR2 is SYDVKM. V lost 2 bases to trimming and J lost 4 bases, with 8 bases between them. This CDR3 has 13 amino acids.

As to this clone: In the same sample, other DNA sequences code for this CDR3. V and J are TRBV18 and TRBJ2-7; the D is unclear. V shed 4 bases and J shed 1 base, with 11 bases lying between them. This CDR3 has 14 amino acids. Germline assignment: CDR1 KGHSH and CDR2 LQKENI. CDR3 sequence reads: CASSRTSSSYEQYF. In DNA form, the CDR3 reads TGTGCCAGCTCACGCACGTCTTCATCCTACGAGCAGTACTTC. The variable domain in full, completed from reference TRBV18 and TRBJ2-7, reads NAGVMQNPRHLVRRRGQEARLRCSPMKGHSHVYWYRQLPEEGLKFMVYLQKENIIDESGMPKERFSAEFPKEGPSILRIQQVVRGDSAAYFCASSRTSSSYEQYFGPGTRLTVT.

The rearrangement joins TRBV5-6 to TRBJ2-5, with 12 bases fitting TRBD2. V shed 4 bases, J shed 0 bases, and the junction held 7 bases outside the gene matches. This CDR3 has 17 amino acids. The germline gives CDR1 SGHDT, CDR2 YYEEEE. For the CDR3, the DNA is TGTGCCAGCAGCCTTTACGGACTAGCGGGAAACCAAGAGACCCAGTACTTC. The encoded protein is CASSLYGLAGNQETQYF.

This clone was found once. The gene calls are TRBV5-1 and TRBJ1-6; D is undetermined. V was clipped by 0 bases and J by 0 bases, with 7 bases between them. Germline V CDR1 and CDR2: SGHRS, YFSETQ. The CDR3 runs 16 residues. CDR3 in amino acids: CASSLEGRSYNSPLHF. CDR3 in DNA: TGCGCCAGCAGCTTGGAGGGCCGCTCCTATAATTCACCCCTCCACTTT.

V is TRBV4-1 and J is TRBJ1-1; TRBD1 aligns across 10 bases. The CDR3 totals 15 residues. CDR1 is MGHRA, CDR2 YSYEKL, per germline. V dropped 6 bases and J dropped 5; count of bases not matched to a gene: 9. Here the CDR3 reads CASRPPGQGRTEAFF. The CDR3 bases are TGCGCCAGCAGGCCACCGGGACAGGGGAGGACTGAAGCTTTCTTT.

The V call is TRBV7-9, the J call TRBJ2-5; D call uncertain. Germline values: CDR1 SEHNR, CDR2 FQNEAQ (reference sequence). CDR3 length: 12 residues. The germline V and J ends were trimmed by 4 bases and 0 bases, with 3 bases remaining between them. The chain's CDR3 is CASSWDQETQYF. The CDR3 DNA reads TGTGCCAGCAGCTGGGACCAAGAGACCCAGTACTTC.

This clone came up once. CDR3 bases: TGTGCCAGCAGTCAGGACAGGGGGCGGGTATACGAGCAGTACTTC. Translating it yields CASSQDRGRVYEQYF. The chain employs TRBV6-5 and TRBJ2-7, with 11 bases identical to TRBD1. The germline gives CDR1 MNHEY, CDR2 SVGAGI. This CDR3 is built from 15 residues. Germline trimming cut 5 bases from V and 4 bases from J; bases unmatched to any gene: 7.

The rearrangement links TRBV7-8 to TRBJ2-5; maybe TRBD1 (5 bases). The CDR3 totals 15 residues. From germline, CDR1 is SGHVS and CDR2 FQNEAQ. Trimming took 2 bases from V and 5 from J, leaving 15 bases between them. The chain's CDR3 is CASSLWKAGMETQYF. The CDR3 bases are TGTGCCAGCAGCTTATGGAAGGCAGGGATGGAGACCCAGTACTTC.

This chain links TRBV5-1 with TRBJ2-3; 8 positions agree with TRBD2. The CDR3 is made up of 15 amino acids. V gave up 2 bases and J gave up 2 bases; unmatched junction bases: 4. From germline, CDR1 is SGHRS and CDR2 YFSETQ. The CDR3 spells CASSFLTSDTDTQYF. The CDR3 nucleotides are TGCGCCAGCAGCTTCTTGACTAGCGACACAGATACGCAGTATTTT.

The J gene is TRBJ1-5, the V gene TRBV6-4; 7 bases are shared with TRBD1. The germline V gene has CDR1 MRHNA and CDR2 SNTAGT. V shed 9 bases and J 0 bases; nucleotides not matched to a gene: 5. The CDR3 length is 14 residues. CDR3 loop: CASTGVSSNQPQHF. CDR3 in DNA: TGTGCCAGTACAGGGGTCTCTAGCAATCAGCCCCAGCATTTT.

The genes are TRBV16 and TRBJ1-3; 9 nucleotides match TRBD1. The CDR3 sequence is 15 residues long. Germline CDR1 KGHSY, CDR2 FQNENV. Trimming cost V 4 bases and J 4 bases; bases outside gene matches: 5. The CDR3 DNA is TGTGCCAGCAGCCCGGGACAGGGCGTAGGAAACACCATATATTTT. Amino acids: CASSPGQGVGNTIYF.

The V gene is TRBV4-2, the J gene TRBJ2-7; 10 bases map to TRBD1. The V and J ends lost 5 bases and 4 bases, in that order; junction bases with no gene match: 5. The CDR3 loop spans 14 amino acids. CDR1 and CDR2 from the germline V gene are LGHNA and YNFKEQ. CDR3 bases: TGTGCCAGCAGCACCGGGACAGGGGAATACGAGCAGTACTTC. Protein sequence: CASSTGTGEYEQYF.

V is TRBV28 and J is TRBJ2-5; 8 bases are shared with TRBD2. V gave up 5 bases and J gave up 5 bases; unmatched junction bases: 4. The CDR3 runs 13 residues. Germline-derived CDR1 and CDR2 are MDHEN and SYDVKM. The CDR3 protein is CASSPGTSETQYF. CDR3 DNA sequence: TGTGCCAGCAGTCCCGGGACTAGTGAGACCCAGTACTTC.

This clone was seen a few times. The chain employs TRBV6-1 and TRBJ1-2; unclear D gene. There are 12 residues in the CDR3. Germline lookup yields CDR1 MNHNS and CDR2 SASEGT. V lost 6 bases and J lost 1, with 6 bases in between. CDR3 bases: TGTGCCAGCAGGACAAATAACTATGGCTACACCTTC. Protein product: CASRTNNYGYTF.

The chain joins TRBV7-9 to TRBJ1-1; D gene uncertain. CDR1 and CDR2 from the germline V gene are SEHNR and FQNEAQ (reference sequence). The CDR3 sequence is 13 residues long. The V end was cut by 5 bases, the J end by 1 base, with 8 bases between. The CDR3 is CASSPEKNTEAFF. Here the CDR3 DNA reads TGTGCCAGCAGCCCAGAGAAGAACACTGAAGCTTTCTTT.